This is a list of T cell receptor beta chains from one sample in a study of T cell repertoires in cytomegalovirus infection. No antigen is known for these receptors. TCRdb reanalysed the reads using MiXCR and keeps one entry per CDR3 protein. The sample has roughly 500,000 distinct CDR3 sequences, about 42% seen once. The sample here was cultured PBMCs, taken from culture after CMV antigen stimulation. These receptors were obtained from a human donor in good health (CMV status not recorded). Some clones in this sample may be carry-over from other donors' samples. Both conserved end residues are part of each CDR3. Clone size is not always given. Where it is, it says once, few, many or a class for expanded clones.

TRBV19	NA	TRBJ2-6	CASSIWVAGANVLTF
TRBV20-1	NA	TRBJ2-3	CSASPQFGTDTQYF
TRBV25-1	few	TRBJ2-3	CASSEWQAKDADTQYF
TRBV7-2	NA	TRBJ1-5	CASSTSGTQHF
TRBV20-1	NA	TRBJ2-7	CSASGLDLISYEQYF
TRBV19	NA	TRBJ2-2	CASSQNSNTGELFF
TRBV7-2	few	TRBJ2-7	CASSLGRGGSYEQYF
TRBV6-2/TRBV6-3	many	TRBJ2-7	CASRRTNYEQYF
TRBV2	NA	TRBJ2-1	CASSRQTLAGEQFF
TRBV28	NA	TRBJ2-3	CASSFRLLRDTQYF
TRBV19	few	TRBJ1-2	CASTGTFIQGYTF
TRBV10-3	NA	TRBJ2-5	CAISGGRQETQYF
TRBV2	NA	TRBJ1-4	CASVGQGNEKLFF
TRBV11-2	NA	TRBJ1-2	CASSSAYPNYGYTF
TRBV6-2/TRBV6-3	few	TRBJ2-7	CASSYMHEQYF
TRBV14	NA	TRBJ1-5	CASSQEPRGGVGSNQPQHF
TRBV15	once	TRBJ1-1	CATSRDRADTEAFF
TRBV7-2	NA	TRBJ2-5	CASSPRVRYQETQYF
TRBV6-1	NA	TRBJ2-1	CASSEKTPEYEQFF
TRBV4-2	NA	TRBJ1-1	CASRVGRDTEAFF
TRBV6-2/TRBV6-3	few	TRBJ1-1	CASSYSEERGPEAFF
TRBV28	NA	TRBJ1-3	CASSFGYGGNRIYF
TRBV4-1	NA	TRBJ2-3	CASSQDAGGTDTQYF
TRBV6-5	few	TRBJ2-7	CASRQTWSSYEQYF
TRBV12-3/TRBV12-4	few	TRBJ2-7	CASSRLAGGEQYF
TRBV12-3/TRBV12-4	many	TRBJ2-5	CASSRTGTRETQYF
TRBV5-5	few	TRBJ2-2	CASSRDTNTGELFF
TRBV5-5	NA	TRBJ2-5	CASSSALGSETQYF